The source of this TCR beta chain is a study of cytomegalovirus exposure and HLA in healthy donors. Looking at the study overall: Inside one of the first data releases sat around 80 million unique TCRs taken from HLA-typed donors. Study findings and constraints: Association of a missense DCLRE1C variant with TCR beta V- and J-gene trimming was reported in a later analysis. A later examination showed that TCR association rates differed by HLA locus, with DRB1 most and HLA-C fewest.

The V segment lost 8 bases and the J segment 1 base; nucleotides outside the gene matches: 4. Germline V gives CDR1 WNHNN, CDR2 SYGVQD (reference sequence). The CDR3 length is 13 residues. Primers for the PCR totalled 60 Vbeta and 13 Jbeta. Produced via immunoSEQ multiplex PCR; TCRdb's table is partial and in-frame only. The sample lists over 80,000 clones; roughly four fifths were seen once. This clone was recorded once. Its target is not known. The TCR sequence derives from a man aged 35 to 55 in good health and CMV-seropositive. What was sequenced was PBMCs. This rearrangement joins TRBV10-1 to TRBJ1-1; 7 positions match TRBD1. In DNA form, the CDR3 reads TGCGCCAGCCGGGACAGCCAGAACACTGAAGCTTTCTTT. Residues: CASRDSQNTEAFF.